Listed here are 14 T cell receptor beta chains from one sample, sequenced in a study of shared clonotypes between healthy human individuals. TCRdb keeps only in-frame clones here, not all; method: immunoSEQ multiplex PCR. The table records around 2.3 million clones, more than 90% of them present only once. The sample consisted of naive CD4+ T cells sorted from blood. Regarding subset: CD45RA+ positively selected. The receptor set was obtained from a man aged 18 to 30 in good health.

V gene TRBV18 combines with J gene TRBJ2-7, with TRBD1 matching over 8 bases. V was clipped by 6 bases and J by 2 bases; unmatched bases: 6. The CDR3 is made up of 14 amino acids. The germline V gene encodes CDR1 KGHSH and CDR2 LQKENI. The CDR3 DNA reads TGTGCCAGCTCCCCGGGACAGGTAACCTACGAGCAGTACTTC. This translates into CASSPGQVTYEQYF.

The rearrangement uses TRBV7-8 and TRBJ1-1, with 7 bases matching TRBD1. The V gene end was trimmed by 8 bases and the J gene end by 1 base; junction bases not matched to a gene: 7. The CDR3 sequence is 14 residues long. Germline V gene data show CDR1 as SGHVS and CDR2 as FQNEAQ. The CDR3, as DNA: TGTGCCAGCGTACAAGGGACAGCGAACACTGAAGCTTTCTTT. This translates into CASVQGTANTEAFF.

The rearrangement joins TRBV5-1 to TRBJ2-3; D unresolved. The CDR3 is made up of 15 amino acids. Looked up from germline, CDR1 is SGHRS and CDR2 is YFSETQ. Trimming pared 7 bases from V and 0 bases from J, leaving 15 bases between. The CDR3 DNA is TGCGCCAGCTTCTATGGGCAGGCAAGCACAGATACGCAGTATTTT. This gives the protein CASFYGQASTDTQYF.

Concerning this clone itself: This specimen includes other DNA sequences encoding the same CDR3. The gene calls are TRBV7-9 and TRBJ2-5, with TRBD2 matching over 10 bases. The CDR3 has 16 residues. The junction had 9 bases not matched to a gene; V was cut back by 3 bases and J by 5 bases. Per the germline V gene, CDR1 is SEHNR and CDR2 is FQNEAQ (reference sequence). The CDR3 loop reads CASSFWLAGGEETQYF. In DNA form, the CDR3 reads TGTGCCAGCAGCTTCTGGTTAGCGGGAGGTGAGGAGACCCAGTACTTC.

The chain links TRBV5-6 to TRBJ1-2; a possible D gene is TRBD1 (5 bases). V lost 1 base and J 8 bases, leaving 18 bases between the germline ends. CDR1 is SGHDT, CDR2 YYEEEE, per germline. CDR3 size: 15 residues. The CDR3 loop reads CASSLLVAGPGGYTF. The CDR3 bases are TGTGCCAGCAGCTTGTTAGTCGCAGGGCCGGGAGGCTACACCTTC. Full variable domain (remainder filled in from reference TRBV5-6 and TRBJ1-2): DAGVTQSPTHLIKTRGQQVTLRCSPKSGHDTVSWYQQALGQGPQFIFQYYEEEERQRGNFPDRFSGHQFPNYSSELNVNALLLGDSALYLCASSLLVAGPGGYTFGSGTRLTVV.

The rearrangement links TRBV10-2 to TRBJ1-1, with D possibly matching TRBD1 (5 bases). Germline values: CDR1 WSHSY, CDR2 SAAADI. V was cut by 2 bases and J by 1 base, with 5 bases left in between. The CDR3 sequence is 13 residues long. For the CDR3, the DNA is TGCGCCAGCAGTGAGGACAGGAACACTGAAGCTTTCTTT. Protein product: CASSEDRNTEAFF.

The rearrangement links TRBV29-1 to TRBJ2-3; D gene uncertain. Per germline, CDR1 SQVTM and CDR2 ANQGSEA. The CDR3 runs to 11 residues. V was clipped by 3 bases and J by 4 bases, with 5 bases between them. The CDR3 coding sequence is TGCAGCGTTGACAGGCCAGATACGCAGTATTTT. Translated, it gives CSVDRPDTQYF.

This sequence joins TRBV7-9 and TRBJ1-4; D is ambiguous. This CDR3 spans 18 amino acids. The V gene's germline CDR1 is SEHNR and CDR2 FQNEAQ (reference sequence). Trimming removed 4 bases at V and 0 bases at J, with 18 bases between. The CDR3 region has the DNA TGTGCCAGCAGCTATAGTACTGCGTACAGTGCAACTAATGAAAAACTGTTTTTT. This sequence encodes CASSYSTAYSATNEKLFF.

The chain carries TRBV4-3 and TRBJ1-3; D gene ambiguous. From germline, CDR1 is LGHNA and CDR2 YSLEER. CDR3 length: 15 amino acids. V lost 1 base and J lost 4, with 11 bases in between. This chain's CDR3 is CASSQAPTQGNTIYF. The DNA of the CDR3 is TGCGCCAGCAGCCAAGCCCCGACGCAGGGAAACACCATATATTTT.

This rearrangement joins TRBV11-2 to TRBJ2-7; unclear D gene. This CDR3 has 15 residues. V dropped 0 bases and J dropped 1 base, with 10 bases sitting between them. The germline CDR1 and CDR2 sequences are SGHAT and FQNNGV. CDR3 residues: CASSLDRGRSYEQYF. For the CDR3, the DNA is TGTGCCAGCAGCTTAGATCGAGGCAGGTCCTACGAGCAGTACTTC.

The rearrangement joins TRBV7-2 to TRBJ2-1; the match to TRBD2 covers 14 bases. The CDR3 covers 15 residues. V shed 5 bases, J shed 10 bases, and the junction held 7 bases outside the gene matches. CDR1 and CDR2 from the germline V gene are SGHTA and FQGNSA. The CDR3 DNA reads TGTGCCAGCAGCGCTGGGACTAGCGGGAGAGAAGAGCAGTTCTTC. The encoded protein is CASSAGTSGREEQFF.

The rearrangement links TRBV5-1 to TRBJ1-1; 9 bases map to TRBD1. The CDR3 totals 17 residues. V dropped 2 bases and J dropped 0; count of bases not matched to a gene: 8. Germline V gives CDR1 SGHRS, CDR2 YFSETQ. The CDR3 DNA reads TGCGCCAGCAGCTTAGACGGACAGGGGCTACTGAACACTGAAGCTTTCTTT. It yields the protein CASSLDGQGLLNTEAFF.

This clone was observed a single time. This sequence joins TRBV28 and TRBJ1-5; tentative D call: TRBD1 (6 bases). Germline loops: CDR1 MDHEN, CDR2 SYDVKM. V shed 6 bases and J shed 6 bases, with 18 bases lying between them. The CDR3 consists of 15 residues. The CDR3 protein is CASRPGRGEFQPQHF. For the CDR3, the DNA is TGTGCCAGCAGACCCGGCAGGGGAGAGTTTCAGCCCCAGCATTTT.

This sequence joins TRBV4-1 and TRBJ2-3, with D hard to call. The germline gives CDR1 MGHRA, CDR2 YSYEKL. Deletions cut 3 bases from V and 5 bases from J, with 12 bases between. CDR3 length equals 14 residues. The CDR3 protein is CASSQGSTGDTQYF. The CDR3 bases are TGCGCCAGCAGCCAGGGGTCCACGGGAGATACGCAGTATTTT.